This T cell receptor beta chain appears in the sequencing data of a study of T cells after posttransplantation cyclophosphamide. The study's findings and limits: Later post-transplant blood repertoires were often dominated by donor CD8+ memory clones. TRB clonality was highly associated with recipient CMV seropositivity and reactivation. Skin or GI-infiltrating T cells shared few TRB sequences with blood.

A few counts support this clone. Its antigen is as yet unknown. There are 15 residues in the CDR3. The V and J ends lost 1 base and 1 base, in that order; junction bases with no gene match: 3. Germline CDR1 is SGHAT and CDR2 is FQNNGV. Only in-frame clones appear in the TCRdb table, and some are missing; sequencing was by immunoSEQ multiplex PCR. This table holds roughly 9,200 clones, roughly 89% found once. The receptor comes from a woman aged 55-70 years in good health, CMV-negative, and a related stem cell transplant donor. Material for sequencing was memory CD4+ T cells sorted from PBMCs. The V and J genes are TRBV11-2 and TRBJ2-5; 7 bases align to TRBD1. Here the CDR3 reads CASSLVQGFQETQYF. The DNA of the CDR3 is TGTGCCAGCAGCTTAGTACAGGGGTTCCAAGAGACCCAGTACTTC.